The 11 T cell receptor beta chains reported below all come from one sample, sequenced in a study of shared clonotypes between healthy human individuals. TCRdb's table, derived via immunoSEQ multiplex PCR, lists solely in-frame clones and lacks some. The sample yields some 2.4 million clones, roughly 93% seen once. Material for sequencing was naive CD4+ T cells from PBMCs. Subset defined: CD45RA+ positively selected. These receptors all stem from a young man in good health. Some clones in this sample may be carry-over from other donors' samples.

The J gene is TRBJ1-3, the V gene TRBV10-3, with D perhaps matching TRBD1 (5 bases). There are 16 residues in the CDR3. With 5 bases removed from V and 0 bases from J, the gap between germline ends came to 14 bases. Germline V gene lookup returns CDR1 ENHRY and CDR2 SYGVKD. The CDR3 DNA reads TGTGCCATCAGTCCCGGGACTTCAAGCTCTGGAAACACCATATATTTT. Translating gives CAISPGTSSSGNTIYF.

The DNA for the CDR3 is TGTGCCAGCAGCCGCGGGGATTTCGGGAACACTGAAGCTTTCTTT. Its translation: CASSRGDFGNTEAFF. The J gene is TRBJ1-1, the V gene TRBV6-5; no clear D gene. Germline assignment: CDR1 MNHEY and CDR2 SVGAGI. The CDR3 has 15 residues. The V end was cut by 6 bases, the J end by 1 base, with 15 bases between.

The V gene is TRBV9, the J gene TRBJ2-1, with no clear D. Trimming pared 0 bases from V and 10 bases from J, leaving 11 bases between. CDR3 length: 13 residues. CDR1 and CDR2 (germline): SGDLS, YYNGEE. CDR3 nucleotide sequence: TGTGCCAGCAGCGTAGACGCTGGCCGGGAGCAGTTCTTC. Its translation is CASSVDAGREQFF.

This rearrangement joins TRBV11-2 to TRBJ2-5; 10 bases align to TRBD1. Germline trimming cut 1 base from V and 2 bases from J; bases unmatched to any gene: 4. The germline V gene encodes CDR1 SGHAT and CDR2 FQNNGV. The length of the CDR3 is 16 residues. The chain's CDR3 is CASSLGPDRGQETQYF. CDR3 DNA sequence: TGTGCCAGCAGCTTAGGGCCGGACAGGGGGCAAGAGACCCAGTACTTC.

The rearrangement links TRBV7-2 to TRBJ2-5; 13 nucleotides agree with TRBD2. Germline values: CDR1 SGHTA, CDR2 FQGNSA. There are 15 residues in the CDR3. Trimming took 4 bases from V and 5 from J; bases not matched to a gene: 4. As DNA, the CDR3 is TGTGCCAGCAGCTCCGGGACTAGCGGGGCGGAGACCCAGTACTTC. Amino acids: CASSSGTSGAETQYF.

This clone was counted between two and nine times. This chain connects TRBV19 to TRBJ1-1, with D possibly TRBD1 on 5 matching bases. V was trimmed by 9 bases and J by 11 bases, leaving 22 bases between them. Germline CDR1 LNHDA, CDR2 SQIVND (reference sequence). The CDR3 is made up of 13 amino acids. CDR3 nucleotides: TGTGCCAGCCAGACCGGGACCCCGTCGGCGGCTTTCTTT. It is translated as CASQTGTPSAAFF.

This chain connects TRBV5-6 to TRBJ1-5, with no clear D. Germline V gene data show CDR1 as SGHDT and CDR2 as YYEEEE. Deletions cut 0 bases from V and 2 bases from J, with 12 bases between. The CDR3 has 16 residues. The CDR3 protein is CASSLDGPRGNQPQHF. The DNA of the CDR3 is TGTGCCAGCAGCTTGGACGGCCCTCGGGGCAATCAGCCCCAGCATTTT.

The rearrangement uses TRBV6-6 and TRBJ1-3; 8 bases are a match to TRBD1. The V gene's germline CDR1 is MNHNY and CDR2 SVGAGI (reference sequence). The CDR3 has 15 amino acids. With 8 bases clipped from V and 0 bases from J, the junction kept 6 bases outside the gene matches. CDR3 region: CASVDRGDSGNTIYF. CDR3 sequence (DNA): TGTGCCAGCGTAGACAGGGGAGACTCTGGAAACACCATATATTTT.

This rearrangement joins TRBV18 to TRBJ2-3, with 7 bases that match TRBD1. The CDR3 covers 16 residues. The germline CDR1 and CDR2 sequences are KGHSH and LQKENI. Losses at the gene ends were 4 bases for V and 0 bases for J; bases not matched to a gene: 7. CDR3 region: CASSQQGTTSTDTQYF. CDR3 sequence (DNA): TGTGCCAGCTCACAACAGGGGACCACTAGCACAGATACGCAGTATTTT.

J is TRBJ2-7 and V is TRBV2; D ambiguous. V was shortened by 6 bases and J by 3 bases, with 15 bases between the two germline ends. CDR1 SNHLY and CDR2 FYNNEI come from the germline V gene. This CDR3 region has 14 residues. CDR3 DNA: TGTGCCAGCAGAGTACAGATTTCAGGCTACGAGCAGTACTTC. It yields the protein CASRVQISGYEQYF.

This sequence joins TRBV5-4 and TRBJ1-3; D remains ambiguous. The CDR3 covers 12 residues. Trimming shortened V by 4 bases and J by 4 bases, and 6 bases separated the two germline ends. CDR1 and CDR2 from the germline V gene are SGHNT and YYREEE (reference sequence). The CDR3 is CASSQRGNTIYF. CDR3 nucleotides: TGTGCCAGCAGCCAGAGGGGAAACACCATATATTTT. The variable domain in full, completed from reference TRBV5-4 and TRBJ1-3, reads ETGVTQSPTHLIKTRGQQVTLRCSSQSGHNTVSWYQQALGQGPQFIFQYYREEENGRGNFPPRFSGLQFPNYSSELNVNALELDDSALYLCASSQRGNTIYFGEGSWLTVV.